This T cell receptor beta chain stems from a study of identical twins. This clonotype was seen repeatedly, ten times or more. In germline, CDR1 is KGHSY, CDR2 FQNENV. The CDR3 length is 15 residues. The ends were cut back, 0 bases at V and 0 bases at J, with 5 bases in the middle. Via MiXCR, TCRdb re-called the 5' RACE reads, giving one row per CDR3 protein. The sample records roughly 750,000 distinct CDR3 sequences, less than 25% being singletons. This sample was also put to use in a study of T cells expressing NK-cell markers.

The sample comprised PBMCs. This clonotype was sampled from a woman between 18 and 30 years old in good health. The chain couples TRBV16 to TRBJ1-4, with D hard to call. The CDR3 DNA sequence: TGTGCCAGCAGCCAATCACGGGCAACTAATGAAAAACTGTTTTTT. It translates to CASSQSRATNEKLFF.